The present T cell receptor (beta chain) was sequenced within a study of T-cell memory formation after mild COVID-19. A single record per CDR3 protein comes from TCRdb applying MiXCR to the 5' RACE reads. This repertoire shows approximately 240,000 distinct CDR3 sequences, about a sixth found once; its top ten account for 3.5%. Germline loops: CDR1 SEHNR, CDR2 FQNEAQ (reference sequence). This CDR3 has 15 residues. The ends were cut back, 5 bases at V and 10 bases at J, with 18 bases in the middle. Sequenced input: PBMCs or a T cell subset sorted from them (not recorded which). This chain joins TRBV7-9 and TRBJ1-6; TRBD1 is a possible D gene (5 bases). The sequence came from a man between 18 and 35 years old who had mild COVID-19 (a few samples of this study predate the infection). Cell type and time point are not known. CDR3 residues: CASSLGTAWESPLHF. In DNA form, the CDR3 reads TGTGCCAGCAGCCTGGGGACTGCTTGGGAATCACCCCTCCACTTT.